This T cell receptor (beta chain) was sequenced in a study of T-cell memory formation after mild COVID-19. At the level of the study: Largely donor-specific sequence clusters came from a couple of donors.

On this clonotype: Antigen specificity is unknown.

Study results and caveats: Cross-reactive memory seemingly joined, as some responding clones were found in pre-infection memory. The study found contracting CD4+ clones mainly in CM and EM and contracting CD8+ clones in EMRA.

Sample barcodes and UMIs were carried by the TCR alpha and TCR beta cDNA libraries that 5'RACE generated with constant-segment primers. TCRdb used MiXCR to reprocess the 5' RACE reads, holding one entry per CDR3 protein. The data show more than 300,000 distinct CDR3 sequences, with more than 13% seen just once and 20% to 25% held by the top ten. The CDR3 loop spans 14 amino acids. Germline CDR1 reads SGHKS; CDR2 reads YYEKEE (reference sequence). The ends were cut back, 0 bases at V and 6 bases at J, with 12 bases in the middle. The chain joins TRBV5-5 to TRBJ1-1, with D maybe TRBD1 (6 bases). The TCR was taken from a man in his late teens or twenties who had mild COVID-19 (a few samples of this study predate the infection). Cell type and time point are not known. The sequencing input was PBMCs or a T cell subset sorted from them (not recorded which). The CDR3 spells CASSLEGVGPEAFF. The CDR3 bases are TGTGCCAGCAGCTTGGAGGGGGTAGGACCTGAAGCTTTCTTT. Combining the CDR3 with reference TRBV5-5 and TRBJ1-1 gives the whole variable domain DAGVTQSPTHLIKTRGQQVTLRCSPISGHKSVSWYQQVLGQGPQFIFQYYEKEERGRGNFPDRFSARQFPNYSSELNVNALLLGDSALYLCASSLEGVGPEAFFGQGTRLTVV.